This T cell receptor (beta chain) was observed in a study of T cell repertoires in cytomegalovirus infection. Turning to the study itself: CMV epitopes, recently identified HLA-C-restricted and well-studied HLA-B-restricted, were used. Evidence of both CMV infection and a matching HLA type came from public TCR beta signatures.

Findings and caveats of the study: Dominant in the ex vivo response were TCR beta clonotypes restricted by HLA-C and specific for CMV. Frequencies of public TCR beta families were cumulated, and this identified carriers of CMV plus the relevant HLA.

This clonotype was counted many times. What it binds is not known. Using its own MiXCR run on the reads, TCRdb lists one record per CDR3 protein. The sample comprises roughly 90,000 distinct CDR3 sequences, 25% to 30% of which are singletons, and roughly 70% rests with the top ten. Germline V gene data show CDR1 as SGHVS and CDR2 as FQNEAQ. The V end was cut by 0 bases, the J end by 4 bases, with 16 bases between. The CDR3 has 16 residues. The sequence derives from a human donor in good health (CMV status not recorded). Some clones in this sample may be carry-over from other donors' samples. The genes are TRBV7-8 and TRBJ2-7, with TRBD1 as a possible D gene (6 bases). The sequences come from CD8+ T cells from cultured PBMCs, collected from culture after CMV antigen stimulation. CDR3 nucleotides: TGTGCCAGCAGCTTAGCCACCGGGACACTATCTTACGAGCAGTACTTC. The encoded protein is CASSLATGTLSYEQYF. Full variable domain (remainder filled in from reference TRBV7-8 and TRBJ2-7): GAGVSQSPRYKVAKRGQDVALRCDPISGHVSLFWYQQALGQGPEFLTYFQNEAQLDKSGLPSDRFFAERPEGSVSTLKIQRTQQEDSAVYLCASSLATGTLSYEQYFGPGTRLTVT.